Detailed here is one T cell receptor (beta chain). What this receptor recognizes is not known. No per-base quality is available; no much larger clone lies one base away. The sample belongs to a study of T cell responses to AZD1222 COVID-19 vaccine (TCRdb year 2021). Turning to the overall study: AZD1222 recipients given second doses at about 4 weeks or at about 12 weeks were pooled, since spike-specific TCR depth and breadth were not found to differ between the two schedules. Trial participants were enrolled into age subgroups of 18-55, 56-69 and 70-plus years, which contained about 150, 28 and 57 TCR-sequenced participants, respectively. A total of 230 to 250 trial participants underwent TCR sequencing, of whom about 200 had received two doses of AZD1222 and some 25 had received two doses of the MenACWY control vaccine.

The CDR3 regions of human TCRbeta chains were analyzed by immunosequencing. On the study's bioinformatics: TCRs in the repertoires were compared against a reference library of SARS-CoV-2-specific TCRs that had been generated with the MIRA antigen-specificity platform. Breadth was defined as the fraction of unique TCRs that were SARS-CoV-2-associated. Depth was defined as the fraction of total T cells that were SARS-CoV-2-associated. Using the MIRA data, each spike-specific TCR was mapped to the spike region that the TCR reacts to and placed in a CD4 or CD8 class. Log10-transformed breadth and depth values were compared by one-way ANOVA with Sidak's multiple comparisons tests. The immuneACCESS repertoire file appears here via TCRdb, limited to in-frame rearrangements. These files lack a portion of the clones; in checked studies, under half of the deficit traces to unresolved V genes, and the cause of the others is not known. The V and J calls and clone size were taken over from that table, and D and trimming were inferred from the DNA. This sample holds over 50,000 clones; 84% were observed only once. The ten largest clones capture roughly 27% of the sample.

Study-wide findings and limitations: After two AZD1222 doses, spike-specific TCR breadth and depth were significantly higher than at day 0 and than in MenACWY recipients. Because no day 14 peak-response samples were available, the repertoires could be characterized only after the peak T cell response. The 56-69-year group was small, and its depth increase did not reach significance, likely because of low power. Conclusions about previously exposed vaccinees are limited because only five or six AZD1222 recipients were SARS-CoV-2 seropositive at baseline. Participants were mostly white British and included more females than males, and it was suggested by the authors that clonal diversity may have been underestimated. Reportedly, close to half of the unique spike-specific TCRs recognized epitopes lying outside the regions that are mutated in the B.1.351 and B.1.1.7 variants. CD4 TCRs associated with the vaccine covered the entire spike protein, and the dominant responses were in regions 160-218 and 743-854.

The time point label on this specimen signifies: baseline before first vaccination. Samples from vaccinated people were obtained from the UK trials COV001 and COV002, which included a single-blind randomized controlled phase 2/3 trial of AZD1222 (ChAdOx1 nCoV-19) in healthy adults. For TCRbeta chain sequencing, PBMC samples from trial participants were taken at day 0 and at day 28 after the second dose. Here the sequenced sample was peripheral blood, taken on day 0 of AZD1222 vaccination. The TCR sequence derives from an adult in good health.

At the DNA level, the sequence is TGTGCCACCAGTGATGTCGTTCGGGGCAATGAGCAGTTCTTC. This codes for CATSDVVRGNEQFF. The sequence links TRBV24-1 to TRBJ2-1, with TRBD2 perhaps the D gene, on 5 matching bases. Counted from cysteine to phenylalanine, this CDR3 has 14 amino acids. The read is trimmed to its CDR3 DNA, 42 bases read in frame from base 1. Sequences KGHDR (CDR1) and SFDVKD (CDR2) are obtained from the germline V gene. V and J lose 3 bases and 6 bases, and a span of 11 bases separates them.